Below are 17 T cell receptor beta chains sequenced from a single sample in a study of blood T cells in healthy people across ages. A J-beta primer mix and a sample-barcoded 5' primer were used in a second PCR of roughly 6 to 12 cycles. MiXCR, applied by TCRdb to the 5' RACE reads, yields one record per CDR3 protein. The table shows about 570,000 distinct CDR3 sequences, with about 29% occurring only once. These records were also assigned to another study, of T cells of mothers and their children.

The sequencing input was blood. These receptors came from a boy aged 2-9 years in good health.

The V gene is TRBV12-3 or TRBV12-4, the J gene TRBJ2-3; 8 bases are shared with TRBD1. The CDR3 runs 13 residues. V lost 7 bases and J lost 6; bases outside the gene matches: 6. Here the CDR3 DNA reads TGTGCCAGCACCGACAGGGGATTGGATACGCAGTATTTT. Translation gives CASTDRGLDTQYF.

This clonotype was seen a handful of times. The chain recombines TRBV27 with TRBJ2-5; D is uncertain. Germline V lookup: CDR1 MNHEY, CDR2 SMNVEV (reference sequence). The CDR3 contains 15 residues. The V end was cut by 3 bases, the J end by 3 bases, with 14 bases between. CDR3 region: CASSFGRGNKETQYF. The CDR3, as DNA: TGTGCCAGCAGTTTTGGCCGTGGGAATAAAGAGACCCAGTACTTC.

The V and J genes are TRBV7-2 and TRBJ2-2; a weak D match, TRBD2 (6 bases). CDR1 SGHTA and CDR2 FQGNSA come from the germline V gene. Trimming cost V 2 bases and J 4 bases, with 11 bases left between them. The CDR3 is 15 residues long. In DNA form, the CDR3 reads TGTGCCAGCAGCTTATTTGACGGGGGCACCGGGGAGCTGTTTTTT. Protein product: CASSLFDGGTGELFF.

V gene TRBV6-6 combines with J gene TRBJ2-5; 8 bases are a match to TRBD1. With the DNA end fitting TRBJ2-1 better, the J assignment may be wrong. CDR1 and CDR2 (germline): MNHNY, SVGAGI (reference sequence). The CDR3 loop spans 15 amino acids. CDR3 region: CASSRQGSSLRGQFF. CDR3 DNA: TGTGCCAGCAGCCGACAGGGGTCCTCCTTACGGGGGCAGTTCTTC.

V gene TRBV5-1 combines with J gene TRBJ2-5; the D gene is possibly TRBD1 (6 bases). The CDR3 spans 13 residues. Germline lookup yields CDR1 SGHRS and CDR2 YFSETQ. Trimming pared 5 bases from V and 5 bases from J, leaving 13 bases between. The CDR3 region is CASRFSRGETQYF. For the CDR3, the DNA is TGCGCCAGCAGATTCTCGAGGGGGGAGACCCAGTACTTC.

The J gene is TRBJ1-6, the V gene TRBV18; possibly TRBD1 for D (5 bases). This CDR3 spans 10 amino acids. V lost 10 bases and J lost 11, with 9 bases in between. Germline V CDR1 and CDR2: KGHSH, LQKENI. The CDR3 loop is CATTEAPLHF. CDR3 in DNA: TGTGCCACGACAGAAGCACCCCTCCACTTT.

This clonotype was detected only a few times. The rearrangement uses TRBV18 and TRBJ2-5, with 7 bases fitting TRBD2. Germline assignment: CDR1 KGHSH and CDR2 LQKENI. J was trimmed by 5 bases and V by 0 bases; bases with no gene match: 12. This CDR3 spans 17 amino acids. The CDR3 nucleotides read TGTGCCAGCTCACCACCAGGGTCCCTAGCGGAGTGGGAGACCCAGTACTTC. Translated: CASSPPGSLAEWETQYF.

This clonotype was counted ten times or more. This chain connects TRBV27 to TRBJ1-5; D uncertain. Trimming removed 2 bases from V and 0 bases from J, with 5 bases in between. Germline V CDR1 and CDR2: MNHEY, SMNVEV (reference sequence). The CDR3 covers 14 residues. As DNA, the CDR3 is TGTGCCAGCAGTTTAAGGGATAGCAATCAGCCCCAGCATTTT. Protein sequence: CASSLRDSNQPQHF.

DNA of the CDR3: TGTGCCAGCAGCCTTCCTCGTCAAGGGGGCCAAGAGACCCAGTACTTC. This translates into CASSLPRQGGQETQYF. The rearrangement joins TRBV11-2 to TRBJ2-5; perhaps TRBD1 as D (6 bases). Germline V gene data show CDR1 as SGHAT and CDR2 as FQNNGV. The V end was cut by 5 bases, the J end by 1 base, with 17 bases between. This CDR3 has 16 residues. Filled out from reference TRBV11-2 and TRBJ2-5, the complete variable domain reads EAGVAQSPRYKIIEKRQSVAFWCNPISGHATLYWYQQILGQGPKLLIQFQNNGVVDDSQLPKDRFSAERLKGVDSTLKIQPAKLEDSAVYLCASSLPRQGGQETQYFGPGTRLLVL.

This chain uses TRBV7-9 with TRBJ2-3; D not certain. The CDR3 sequence is 14 residues long. Germline values: CDR1 SEHNR, CDR2 FQNEAQ (reference sequence). Trimming cost V 1 base and J 2 bases, with 7 bases left between them. CDR3 sequence reads: CASSLEGYTDTQYF. For the CDR3, the DNA is TGTGCCAGCAGCTTAGAGGGCTACACAGATACGCAGTATTTT.

This chain uses TRBV28 with TRBJ2-7; TRBD1 is a possible D gene (6 bases). Trimming removed 9 bases at V and 6 bases at J, with 24 bases between. This CDR3 comprises 15 residues. From germline, CDR1 is MDHEN and CDR2 SYDVKM. CDR3 protein: CASRYRQVPTCEQYF. The DNA for the CDR3 is TGTGCCAGTAGATATAGACAGGTCCCGACTTGCGAGCAGTACTTC.

The rearrangement links TRBV20-1 to TRBJ2-1, with D possibly being TRBD1 or TRBD2 (5 bases each). The CDR3 is 15 residues long. Germline values: CDR1 DFQATT, CDR2 SNEGSKA (reference sequence). Deletions cut 0 bases from V and 5 bases from J, with 14 bases between. CDR3: CSARDRDRTDNEQFF. The CDR3 nucleotides read TGCAGTGCTAGAGACCGGGACCGCACGGACAATGAGCAGTTCTTC.

For the CDR3, the DNA is TGCAGCGTTGAGAGGGAGGCTAACTATGGCTACACCTTC. Its translation: CSVEREANYGYTF. The V gene is TRBV29-1, the J gene TRBJ1-2; no definite D call. The ends were cut back, 3 bases at V and 0 bases at J, with 8 bases in the middle. The germline CDR1 and CDR2 sequences are SQVTM and ANQGSEA. The CDR3 spans 13 residues.

The V gene is TRBV5-5, the J gene TRBJ2-4; D may be TRBD2 (5 bases). There are 17 residues in the CDR3. Germline V gene lookup returns CDR1 SGHKS and CDR2 YYEKEE (reference sequence). The V and J ends lost 1 base and 4 bases respectively, with 18 bases between them. This chain's CDR3 is CASSLLVTASQKNIQYF. CDR3 coding DNA: TGTGCCAGCAGCTTGCTGGTCACTGCTAGCCAGAAAAACATTCAGTACTTC.

A few counts support this clonotype. The rearrangement links TRBV12-3 or TRBV12-4 to TRBJ2-5; perhaps TRBD1 as D (6 bases). Trimming shortened V by 5 bases and J by 11 bases, and 21 bases separated the two germline ends. CDR3 size: 14 residues. The CDR3: CASSPPWGRTEQYF. In DNA, the CDR3 is TGTGCCAGCAGTCCGCCCTGGGGGCGGACAGAGCAGTACTTC.

This clonotype was seen a handful of times. The chain employs TRBV18 and TRBJ1-5; D remains unclear. V was cut by 2 bases and J by 6 bases, with 5 bases left in between. This CDR3 contains 12 residues. Germline CDR1 reads KGHSH; CDR2 reads LQKENI. The CDR3 DNA sequence: TGTGCCAGCTCACCAGTGGCTCAGCCCCAGCATTTT. Protein sequence: CASSPVAQPQHF.

The CDR3 loop reads CASSILTGLDFYNEQFF. CDR3 sequence (DNA): TGTGCCAGTAGTATACTAACGGGACTAGATTTCTACAATGAGCAGTTCTTC. The chain combines TRBV19 with TRBJ2-1; 8 nucleotides align to TRBD2. The germline CDR1 and CDR2 sequences are LNHDA and SQIVND (reference sequence). J was trimmed by 3 bases and V by 2 bases; bases with no gene match: 9. The CDR3 is 17 amino acids.